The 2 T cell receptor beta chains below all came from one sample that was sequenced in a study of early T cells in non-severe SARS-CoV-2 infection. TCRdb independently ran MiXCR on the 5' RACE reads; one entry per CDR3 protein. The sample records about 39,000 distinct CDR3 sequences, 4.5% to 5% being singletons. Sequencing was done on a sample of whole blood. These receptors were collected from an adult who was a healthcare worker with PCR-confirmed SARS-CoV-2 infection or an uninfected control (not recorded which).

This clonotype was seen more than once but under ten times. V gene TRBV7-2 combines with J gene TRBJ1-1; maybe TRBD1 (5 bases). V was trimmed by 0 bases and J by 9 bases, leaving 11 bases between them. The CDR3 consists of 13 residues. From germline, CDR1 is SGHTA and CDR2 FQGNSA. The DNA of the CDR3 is TGTGCCAGCAGCTTAGCGACCGGGACCCAAGCTTTCTTT. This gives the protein CASSLATGTQAFF.

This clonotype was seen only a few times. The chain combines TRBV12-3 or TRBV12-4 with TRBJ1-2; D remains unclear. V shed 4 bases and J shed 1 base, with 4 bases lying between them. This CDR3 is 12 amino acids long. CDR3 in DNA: TGTGCCAGCAGTTCAAATAACTATGGCTACACCTTC. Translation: CASSSNNYGYTF.